This entry features one T cell receptor (beta chain) sequence. Its antigen is not known. The data derive from a study of CD8+CD57+ T cells in acquired aplastic anemia. Study-level information: Mean DNA quantity obtained from sorted CD4+ and CD8+ cells was 2.5 to 4 ug.

Profiling of TCR beta VDJ combinations and CDR3 sequences used genomic DNA as template. TCRdb processed the reads anew with MiXCR; each CDR3 protein has one entry. The sample includes around 250,000 distinct CDR3 sequences, approximately 56% seen only once; the top ten take roughly 8%. Study conclusions and caveats: Patients and controls were not found to differ significantly in CD8+ Simpson's diversity.

V was pared by 5 bases and J by 7 bases, with 15 bases between. The CDR3 is 14 amino acids. Germline V lookup: CDR1 SNHLY, CDR2 FYNNEI. The V call is TRBV2, the J call TRBJ1-5, with a tentative D call TRBD1 (5 bases). This clonotype originated in a human donor with severe aplastic anemia or a healthy control (not recorded which). The sequenced sample was sorted CD4+, CD8+, or CD8+CD57+ T cells (not recorded which) from PBMCs. CDR3 sequence: CASSSDGGGQPQHF. The CDR3 DNA reads TGTGCCAGCAGTTCGGACGGGGGGGGGCAGCCCCAGCATTTT.